This T cell receptor beta chain appears in the sequencing data of a study of tumor and adjacent non-tumor tissue in lung cancer. Study at large: Patients were aged about 31 to 76, about 10 men and about five women, stage I to III.

The CDR3 contains 18 residues. The germline gives CDR1 SGHAT, CDR2 FQNNGV. The template was RNA from unsorted bulk tissue. Distant lung tissue was collected more than 3 cm away from the tumor edge. The library came from three nested PCR rounds adapted from ARM-PCR protocols. Via MiXCR, TCRdb re-called the multiplex PCR reads, giving one row per CDR3 protein. The sample contains fewer than 45,000 distinct CDR3 sequences, roughly 62% of which appear only once. This TCR was recovered from a woman in her forties with non-small cell lung cancer. The specimen sequenced was distant non-tumor lung tissue. The rearrangement links TRBV11-2 to TRBJ2-1; D may be TRBD2 (7 bases). The CDR3 DNA sequence: TGTGTGAGCAGCTTAGCCCTCTGGTTGGGGGGGGGCCTGAATGAGCAGTTCTTC. Protein product: CVSSLALWLGGGLNEQFF. The variable domain in full, completed from reference TRBV11-2 and TRBJ2-1, reads EAGVAQSPRYKIIEKRQSVAFWCNPISGHATLYWYQQILGQGPKLLIQFQNNGVVDDSQLPKDRFSAERLKGVDSTLKIQPAKLEDSAVYLCVSSLALWLGGGLNEQFFGPGTRLTVL.